One sample yielded the 17 T cell receptor beta chains listed below, sequenced in a study of human T cells and chemical hapten exposure. TCRdb fed the RACE reads into MiXCR, producing one record per CDR3 protein. The top ten hold 1.6% of the sample, which has more than 70,000 distinct CDR3 sequences, 11% seen once. The time point denotes: patch test 2, 6 weeks after DPC sensitization. Treatment defined: therapeutic diphenylcyclopropenone sensitization with weekly scalp DPC. The sequenced sample was whole blood, obtained in connection with sensitization to the hapten diphenylcyclopropenone (DPC). The receptors were sampled from a man between 18 and 29 years old with alopecia areata. Some clones in this sample may be carry-over from other donors' samples.

The chain couples TRBV4-3 to TRBJ2-1; 7 positions match TRBD2. The CDR3 has 15 amino acids. V lost 1 base and J lost 7; bases outside the gene matches: 7. Germline V lookup: CDR1 LGHNA, CDR2 YSLEER. CDR3 region: CASSQAPSGGNEQFF. The CDR3 nucleotides are TGCGCCAGCAGCCAAGCCCCCTCGGGGGGAAATGAGCAGTTCTTC.

In the case of this clonotype: Just one base apart from a much larger clone, this may be a read error. V usage is TRBV27 and J usage is TRBJ1-2; 8 positions match TRBD1. CDR1 is MNHEY, CDR2 SMNVEV, per germline (reference sequence). There are 13 residues in the CDR3. CDR3 in amino acids: CDSRVTGAGGYTF. CDR3 nucleotide sequence: TGTGACAGCAGAGTGACAGGGGCTGGCGGCTACACCTTC.

This clonotype was observed a few times. V usage is TRBV7-9 and J usage is TRBJ2-2; 12 bases align to TRBD1. CDR3 length: 16 residues. V was clipped by 3 bases and J by 4 bases; unmatched bases: 3. Per the germline V gene, CDR1 is SEHNR and CDR2 is FQNEAQ (reference sequence). The CDR3 nucleotides read TGTGCCAGCAGCTTTGGGGACAGGGGGCCCACCGGGGAGCTGTTTTTT. Translating gives CASSFGDRGPTGELFF.

The chain recombines TRBV4-1 with TRBJ2-5; maybe TRBD1 (5 bases). The length of the CDR3 is 14 residues. Trimming left V 0 bases short and J 5 bases short, with 10 bases between. Germline V gene sequence: CDR1 MGHRA, CDR2 YSYEKL. CDR3 protein: CASSQDQGTETQYF. The CDR3 DNA reads as TGCGCCAGCAGCCAAGACCAGGGAACGGAGACCCAGTACTTC.

The chain is built from TRBV20-1 and TRBJ1-2, with TRBD1 matching 7 bases. Germline V CDR1 and CDR2: DFQATT, SNEGSKA (reference sequence). Trimming at V came to 5 bases and at J to 4 bases, leaving 4 bases not matched to a gene. The CDR3 has 12 amino acids. The CDR3, as DNA: TGCAGTGCTCCGCGGGACAGCTATGGCTACACCTTC. Protein sequence: CSAPRDSYGYTF.

This clonotype was seen many times. The V call is TRBV7-9, the J call TRBJ1-4; D unclear. CDR3 size: 14 residues. With 4 bases removed from V and 6 bases from J, the gap between germline ends came to 12 bases. Germline loops: CDR1 SEHNR, CDR2 FQNEAQ (reference sequence). Here the CDR3 DNA reads TGTGCCAGCAGCTCCCGAGGGAGGGATGAAAAACTGTTTTTT. The encoded protein is CASSSRGRDEKLFF.

The sample holds many counts of this clonotype. The chain employs TRBV5-4 and TRBJ1-2; 8 nucleotides match TRBD1. Germline values: CDR1 SGHNT, CDR2 YYREEE (reference sequence). This CDR3 region has 14 residues. After removal of 4 bases from V and 2 bases from J, the junction contained 4 bases not matched to a gene. The CDR3 loop is CASSRDRPNYGYTF. The CDR3, as DNA: TGTGCCAGCAGCCGGGACAGGCCAAACTATGGCTACACCTTC.

A few counts support this clonotype. The CDR3 region has the DNA TGTGCCAGCAGTTTCCCATCCGGGGAAGGCGGGGAGCTGTTTTTT. As protein: CASSFPSGEGGELFF. This chain joins TRBV28 and TRBJ2-2; possibly TRBD2 for D (5 bases). Trimming pared 3 bases from V and 7 bases from J, leaving 15 bases between. The CDR3 length is 15 residues. CDR1 MDHEN and CDR2 SYDVKM come from the germline V gene.

This clonotype was detected only once. The V and J genes are TRBV7-9 and TRBJ2-3, with 8 positions matching TRBD1. Germline V gene sequence: CDR1 SEHNR, CDR2 FQNEAQ (reference sequence). The CDR3 covers 16 residues. V lost 1 base and J lost 2; bases outside the gene matches: 5. CDR3 in amino acids: CASSLVGTGPTDTQYF. The CDR3 DNA sequence: TGTGCCAGCAGCTTAGTCGGGACAGGACCCACAGATACGCAGTATTTT.

This clonotype was seen ten or more times. The chain couples TRBV5-4 to TRBJ1-3, with TRBD1 as a possible D gene (6 bases). The CDR3 is 17 amino acids. Per the germline V gene, CDR1 is SGHNT and CDR2 is YYREEE (reference sequence). V was cut by 4 bases and J by 3 bases, with 20 bases left in between. The CDR3, as DNA: TGTGCCAGCAGCCTGGGGGGGGCAGGGTCGAGTGGAAACACCATATATTTT. Protein: CASSLGGAGSSGNTIYF.

This sequence joins TRBV7-2 and TRBJ1-5; D not resolved. Trimming removed 4 bases at V and 3 bases at J, with 4 bases between. CDR3 length: 12 amino acids. CDR1 is SGHTA, CDR2 FQGNSA, per germline. The CDR3 nucleotides read TGTGCCAGCAGCTCCTACAATCAGCCCCAGCATTTT. Residues: CASSSYNQPQHF.

This clonotype occurred many times. As DNA, the CDR3 is TGCGCCAGCAGCGGCCTAGTGAACACTGAAGCTTTCTTT. As protein: CASSGLVNTEAFF. The rearrangement uses TRBV5-1 and TRBJ1-1; D gene ambiguous. V dropped 4 bases and J dropped 0 bases, with 7 bases sitting between them. Germline CDR1 is SGHRS and CDR2 is YFSETQ. This CDR3 has 13 amino acids. Looking up the rest from reference TRBV5-1 and TRBJ1-1 gives the full variable domain: KAGVTQTPRYLIKTRGQQVTLSCSPISGHRSVSWYQQTPGQGLQFLFEYFSETQRNKGNFPGRFSGRQFSNSRSEMNVSTLELGDSALYLCASSGLVNTEAFFGQGTRLTVV.

The CDR3 protein is CASSKTGSTDTQYF. DNA of the CDR3: TGTGCCAGCAGTAAGACAGGGAGCACAGATACGCAGTATTTT. The genes are TRBV2 and TRBJ2-3; the match to TRBD1 covers 7 bases. Germline V lookup: CDR1 SNHLY, CDR2 FYNNEI. V gave up 5 bases and J gave up 0 bases; unmatched junction bases: 2. This CDR3 region has 14 residues.

The CDR3 nucleotides are TGTGCCATCAGCAGACAGAGTAATGAAAAACTGTTTTTT. Protein: CAISRQSNEKLFF. The chain joins TRBV10-3 to TRBJ1-4, with D maybe TRBD1 (5 bases). Germline CDR1 is ENHRY and CDR2 is SYGVKD. V dropped 6 bases and J dropped 4 bases, with 9 bases sitting between them. The CDR3 is 13 amino acids.

The chain couples TRBV7-3 to TRBJ2-2; no reliable D call. The CDR3 loop spans 12 amino acids. Trimming removed 4 bases from V and 4 bases from J, with 4 bases in between. Germline values: CDR1 SGHTA, CDR2 FQGTGA. CDR3 nucleotides: TGTGCCAGCAGCTCCCCCACCGGGGAGCTGTTTTTT. Translated: CASSSPTGELFF.

This clonotype appeared a few times. This rearrangement joins TRBV2 to TRBJ2-3; D is unresolved. The ends were cut back, 1 base at V and 1 base at J, with 12 bases in the middle. This CDR3 is 16 amino acids long. Germline V gene data show CDR1 as SNHLY and CDR2 as FYNNEI. CDR3 sequence (DNA): TGTGCCAGCAGTGAAGATCGCGAAATGGGCACAGATACGCAGTATTTT. Translating it yields CASSEDREMGTDTQYF.

The sample holds a few counts of this clonotype. The genes are TRBV11-3 and TRBJ2-5; 10 bases are shared with TRBD2. V was clipped by 3 bases and J by 8 bases; unmatched bases: 3. The CDR3 covers 13 residues. Germline V gene data show CDR1 as SGHNT and CDR2 as YENEEA. In DNA, the CDR3 is TGTGCCAGCAGCTTCCTAGCGGGAGACACCCAGTACTTC. It specifies CASSFLAGDTQYF.